This T cell receptor (beta chain) comes out of a study of CD8+ T cells in alopecia areata (dated by TCRdb to the late 2010s). Some background on the complete study: Treated patients were enrolled in an open-label pilot trial of oral tofacitinib, 5 to 10 mg twice daily, for moderate-to-severe alopecia areata. In humans, TCRbeta sequencing was performed on scalp tissue and on sorted CD4+ and CD8+ peripheral blood T cells from healthy controls and from patients with patchy or totalis/universalis alopecia areata. Disease severity in treated patients was measured with the SALT score, which quantifies the percentage of affected scalp surface area. Patients on tofacitinib were biopsied at baseline and after 4 and 24 weeks of treatment, and several of the patients also had a later scalp biopsy. Clonality in the scalp was compared among normal scalp (n=4), patchy alopecia areata scalp (n=8), and alopecia totalis/universalis scalp (n=8). TCRbeta CDR3 regions were amplified by immunoSEQ multiplex PCR using 35 Vbeta forward and 13 Jbeta reverse primers. Patients stayed on tofacitinib for 6 to 18 months and then had 6 months of follow-up off drug so that delayed response and recurrence could be assessed. RNA was extracted with the PAXgene miRNA kit for fixed scalp, the miRNeasy kit for PBMCs, and the RNeasy kit for mouse skin. In both human patients and the C3H/HeJ mouse model, the study applied high-throughput TCRbeta sequencing to look at T cell clonal expansion in alopecia areata. What the authors observed across the whole study: Many expanded lesional clones were found to persist in scalp and blood during tofacitinib treatment, and relapse after treatment cessation may be partly explained by this persistence. Shared TCR sequences between patients were less evident than in mice, which may be partly attributable to HLA diversity in the patient population. Because the treated cohort was small and had just a single nonresponder, larger studies are needed to establish links between baseline CD8+ expansion and response. Compared with normal scalp, lesional scalp, particularly in alopecia totalis/universalis, had higher clonality and more expanded CD8+ clones, which suggests antigenic drive. Unlike mouse skin, which is dominated by gammadelta T cells, normal human skin has resident alphabeta T cells that are also sequenced, and this complicates analysis of the scalp TCR repertoire. With tofacitinib, both scalp clonality and the number of expanded CD8+ clones among the top 100 scalp clones went down significantly.

The receptor library was made with the immunoSEQ multiplex PCR assay. RNA was extracted from all samples and reverse transcribed into cDNA as template for TCR sequencing. SuperScript III was used to make first-strand cDNA, primed with a 2:1 mix of oligo-dT and random hexamers. Amplification bias was assessed with a synthetic immune receptor repertoire, and residual bias was removed computationally. In the source study's methods: Raw reads were preprocessed to remove errors, and CDR3 was defined by IMGT conventions from the conserved cysteine to phenylalanine. Clonality was computed as 1 minus the Shannon entropy, with the entropy normalized by log2 of the number of productive unique TCRs. Whether each scalp clone was CD4 or CD8 was inferred by checking scalp TCRbeta sequences against the CD4 and CD8 repertoires from sorted blood. What TCRdb holds here is the immuneACCESS table cut down to in-frame rearrangements. Part of the clones is not present; checked against another copy, under half of the missing clones reflect an unresolved V gene, and the others are unexplained. The D gene and trimming were derived from the DNA, and the V and J assignments and clone size from that table. This sample is represented by some 130,000 clones; 45% to 65% of them were singletons. The top ten clones comprise approximately 15% of the sample.

As for this clone: It has no known antigen specificity. Compared with germline, one end of the junction differs, possibly owing to a read error.

According to the study, the label for this sample's time point signals: about 4 weeks on oral tofacitinib. Sample treatment or condition, as interpreted from the label and publication: oral pan-JAK inhibitor, 5-10 mg twice daily. Peripheral blood and lesional scalp punch biopsies were obtained from patients with alopecia areata. After PBMCs were isolated by density centrifugation and stained for CD3, CD4 and CD8, a FACSAria was used to sort CD4+ and CD8+ T cells. The starting material was CD8+ T cells sorted from blood, obtained at week 4, from a patient treated with tofacitinib. The receptor's source is a human donor with alopecia areata.

The sequenced DNA: TGCGCCAGCAGCCAAGACGGGTCCCAAGGGGTCTTC. Its amino acids are CASSQDGSQGVF. The chain joins TRBV4-1 to TRBJ2-1; possibly the D gene is TRBD1, per 5 matching bases. Taken from cysteine to phenylalanine, the CDR3 has 12 residues. The read is trimmed to its CDR3 DNA, 36 bases read in frame from base 1. Based on the germline V gene, the CDR1 and CDR2 sequences are MGHRA and YSYEKL.